The sequence of this TCR beta chain was determined in a study of T cell changes during pregnancy in multiple sclerosis. Using immunoSEQ multiplex PCR, the repertoire was profiled, and TCRdb retains in-frame clones only, with some absent. In the table there are 29,000 or so clones, around nine tenths of which are singletons. The CDR3 consists of 13 residues. Germline V gene sequence: CDR1 MDHEN, CDR2 SYDVKM. The ends were cut back, 6 bases at V and 6 bases at J, with 14 bases in the middle. J is TRBJ1-2 and V is TRBV28; D call uncertain. The clonotype originates from a female donor with multiple sclerosis, enrolled in a pregnancy study. Sequencing was performed on CD8+ T cells from peripheral blood mononuclear cells, taken before pregnancy. In DNA, the CDR3 is TGTGCCAGCAGCCCGGCGGAGTTGCATGGCTACACCTTC. Residues: CASSPAELHGYTF.